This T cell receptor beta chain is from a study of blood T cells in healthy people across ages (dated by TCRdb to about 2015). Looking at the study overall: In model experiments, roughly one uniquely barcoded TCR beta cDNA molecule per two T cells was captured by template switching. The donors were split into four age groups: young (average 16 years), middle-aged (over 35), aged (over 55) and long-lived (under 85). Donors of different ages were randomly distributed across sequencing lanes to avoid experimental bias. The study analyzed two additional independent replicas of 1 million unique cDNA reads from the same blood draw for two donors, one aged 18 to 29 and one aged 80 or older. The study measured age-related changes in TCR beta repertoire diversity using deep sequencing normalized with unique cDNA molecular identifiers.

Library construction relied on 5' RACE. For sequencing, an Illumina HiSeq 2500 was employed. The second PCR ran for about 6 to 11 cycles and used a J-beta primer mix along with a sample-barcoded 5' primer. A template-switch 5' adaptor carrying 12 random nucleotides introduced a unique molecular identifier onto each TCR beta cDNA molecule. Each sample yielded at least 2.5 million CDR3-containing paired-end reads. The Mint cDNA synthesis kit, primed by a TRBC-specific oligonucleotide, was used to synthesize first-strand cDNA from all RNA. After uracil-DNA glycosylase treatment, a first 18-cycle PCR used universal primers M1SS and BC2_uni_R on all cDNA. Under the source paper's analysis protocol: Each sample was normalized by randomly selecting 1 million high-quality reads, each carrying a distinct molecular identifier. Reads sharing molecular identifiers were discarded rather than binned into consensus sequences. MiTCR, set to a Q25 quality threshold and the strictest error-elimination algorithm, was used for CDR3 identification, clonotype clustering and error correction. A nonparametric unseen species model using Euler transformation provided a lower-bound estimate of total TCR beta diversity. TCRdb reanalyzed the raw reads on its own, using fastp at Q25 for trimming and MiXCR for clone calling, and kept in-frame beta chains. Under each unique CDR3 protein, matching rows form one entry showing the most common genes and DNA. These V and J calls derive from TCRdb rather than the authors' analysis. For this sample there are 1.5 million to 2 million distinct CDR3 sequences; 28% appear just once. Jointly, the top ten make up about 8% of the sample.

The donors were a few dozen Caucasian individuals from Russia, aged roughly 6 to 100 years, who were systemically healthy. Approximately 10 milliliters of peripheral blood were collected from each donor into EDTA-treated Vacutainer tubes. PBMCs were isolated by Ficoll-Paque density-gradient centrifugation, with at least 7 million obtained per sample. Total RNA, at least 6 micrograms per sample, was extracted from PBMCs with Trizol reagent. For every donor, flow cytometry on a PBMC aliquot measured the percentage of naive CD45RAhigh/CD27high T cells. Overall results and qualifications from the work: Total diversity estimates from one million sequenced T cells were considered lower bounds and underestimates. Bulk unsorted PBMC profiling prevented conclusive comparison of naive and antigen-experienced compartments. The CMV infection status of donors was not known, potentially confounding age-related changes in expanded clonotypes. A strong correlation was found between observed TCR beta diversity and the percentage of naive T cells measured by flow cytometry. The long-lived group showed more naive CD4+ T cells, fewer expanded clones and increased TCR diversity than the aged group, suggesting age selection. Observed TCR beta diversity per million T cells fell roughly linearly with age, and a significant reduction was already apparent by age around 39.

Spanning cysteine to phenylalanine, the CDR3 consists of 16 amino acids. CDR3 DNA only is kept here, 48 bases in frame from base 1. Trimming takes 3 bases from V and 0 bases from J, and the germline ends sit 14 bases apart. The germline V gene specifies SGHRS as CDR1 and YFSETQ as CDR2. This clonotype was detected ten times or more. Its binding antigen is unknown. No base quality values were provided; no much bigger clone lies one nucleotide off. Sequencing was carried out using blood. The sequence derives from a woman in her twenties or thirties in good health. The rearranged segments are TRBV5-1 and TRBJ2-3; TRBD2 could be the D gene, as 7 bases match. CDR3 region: CASSWGGSPSTDTQYF. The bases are TGCGCCAGCAGCTGGGGGGGCTCTCCTAGCACAGATACGCAGTATTTT. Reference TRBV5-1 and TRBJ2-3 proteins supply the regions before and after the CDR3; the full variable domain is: KAGVTQTPRYLIKTRGQQVTLSCSPISGHRSVSWYQQTPGQGLQFLFEYFSETQRNKGNFPGRFSGRQFSNSRSEMNVSTLELGDSALYLCASSWGGSPSTDTQYFGPGTRLTVL.